The 26 T cell receptor beta chains in this list originate from one sample, sequenced in a study of blood T cell repertoires in COVID-19. Assay: immunoSEQ multiplex PCR; the TCRdb copy retains only in-frame clones and omits some. The sample lists 300,000 to 400,000 clones, about 86% seen once, with approximately 4% in the top ten. The sample was PBMCs or T cells enriched from blood (not recorded which). Every receptor here comes from a middle-aged woman with acute COVID-19.

The rearrangement links TRBV18 to TRBJ1-1, with 7 nucleotides matching TRBD1. Germline V gene data show CDR1 as KGHSH and CDR2 as LQKENI. V shed 4 bases, J shed 1 base, and the junction held 3 bases outside the gene matches. The CDR3 sequence is 14 residues long. CDR3 sequence (DNA): TGTGCCAGCTCACGGGACAGATCGAACACTGAAGCTTTCTTT. Translated: CASSRDRSNTEAFF.

The gene calls are TRBV4-2 and TRBJ2-7; D might be TRBD2 (7 bases). V lost 8 bases and J 6 bases, leaving 23 bases between the germline ends. The CDR3 is 15 amino acids. Germline assignment: CDR1 LGHNA and CDR2 YNFKEQ. CDR3 amino acids: CASAFEGGPVAEQYF. In DNA, the CDR3 is TGTGCCAGCGCGTTTGAGGGGGGGCCGGTTGCCGAGCAGTACTTC.

The chain carries TRBV28 and TRBJ1-5, with 8 nucleotides matching TRBD1. Trimming cost V 8 bases and J 7 bases; bases outside gene matches: 16. Germline-derived CDR1 and CDR2 are MDHEN and SYDVKM. The CDR3 extends over 16 amino acids. For the CDR3, the DNA is TGTGCCAGCGTCTGGGCTCCCGACAGGGGCGTGCAGCCCCAGCATTTT. Protein sequence: CASVWAPDRGVQPQHF. The variable domain in full, with the rest retrieved from reference TRBV28 and TRBJ1-5, is DVKVTQSSRYLVKRTGEKVFLECVQDMDHENMFWYRQDPGLGLRLIYFSYDVKMKEKGDIPEGYSVSREKKERFSLILESASTNQTSMYLCASVWAPDRGVQPQHFGDGTRLSIL.

The genes are TRBV15 and TRBJ1-2, with TRBD1 identical over 11 bases. V gave up 8 bases and J gave up 4 bases; unmatched junction bases: 6. The CDR3 length is 14 residues. Per germline, CDR1 LNHNV and CDR2 YYDKDF (reference sequence). CDR3 sequence: CATSGQGAGYGYTF. The CDR3 nucleotides read TGTGCCACCTCAGGACAGGGGGCAGGCTATGGCTACACCTTC.

This rearrangement joins TRBV6-5 to TRBJ1-2, with D possibly being TRBD1 (5 bases). Germline CDR1 MNHEY, CDR2 SVGAGI. Trimming shortened V by 0 bases and J by 4 bases, and 15 bases separated the two germline ends. This CDR3 is built from 16 residues. CDR3 loop: CASSYSSGRIIYGYTF. In DNA form, the CDR3 reads TGTGCCAGCAGTTACTCCTCAGGGAGGATTATCTATGGCTACACCTTC.

The chain links TRBV28 to TRBJ2-1, with TRBD1 matching 8 bases. Losses at the gene ends were 4 bases for V and 10 bases for J; bases not matched to a gene: 9. The length of the CDR3 is 14 residues. Germline V gives CDR1 MDHEN, CDR2 SYDVKM. Here the CDR3 reads CASSSLRTGREQFF. DNA of the CDR3: TGTGCCAGCAGTTCCCTCCGGACAGGGCGGGAGCAGTTCTTC.

The rearrangement links TRBV5-5 to TRBJ2-7, with D perhaps matching TRBD1 (6 bases). Germline V CDR1 and CDR2: SGHKS, YYEKEE (reference sequence). This CDR3 is built from 15 residues. Trimming removed 0 bases at V and 3 bases at J, with 13 bases between. The CDR3 is CASSLAGTPVYEQYF. Here the CDR3 DNA reads TGTGCCAGCAGCTTGGCCGGGACACCCGTCTACGAGCAGTACTTC.

The chain couples TRBV11-2 to TRBJ2-1; perhaps TRBD1 as D (6 bases). The CDR3 loop spans 19 amino acids. Trimming stripped 1 base from V and 3 bases from J, with 22 bases between. CDR1 SGHAT and CDR2 FQNNGV come from the germline V gene. CDR3 protein: CASSLVRGSRESNYNEQFF. DNA for the CDR3: TGTGCCAGCAGCTTAGTCAGGGGTAGCCGTGAGTCAAACTACAATGAGCAGTTCTTC.

This clone was observed a few times. This rearrangement joins TRBV3-1 (or the pseudogene TRBV3-2) to TRBJ2-4; TRBD1 matches at 8 bases. CDR1 is LGHDT and CDR2 is YNNKEL in the germline V gene (reference sequence). Trimming removed 3 bases from V and 0 bases from J; junction bases left unmatched: 13. CDR3 length: 19 residues. Here the CDR3 DNA reads TGTGCCAGCAGCCACCGAGGGACCGGGACAGGTCTAGCCAAAAACATTCAGTACTTC. Translated: CASSHRGTGTGLAKNIQYF.

J is TRBJ1-1 and V is TRBV28; TRBD1 agrees at 8 bases. With 5 bases clipped from V and 1 base from J, the junction kept 12 bases outside the gene matches. The CDR3 is 17 residues long. The germline gives CDR1 MDHEN, CDR2 SYDVKM. This CDR3 is CASSLQQGQGRNTEAFF. CDR3 coding DNA: TGTGCCAGCAGTCTGCAACAAGGACAGGGCAGGAACACTGAAGCTTTCTTT.

The V call is TRBV18, the J call TRBJ1-1; no definite D call. Between the trimmed V and J ends, which lost 3 bases and 0 bases, there was a span of 14 bases. The V gene's germline CDR1 is KGHSH and CDR2 LQKENI. This CDR3 region has 16 residues. This CDR3 reads CASSPSQEVLNTEAFF. For the CDR3, the DNA is TGTGCCAGCTCACCCTCGCAGGAGGTGCTGAACACTGAAGCTTTCTTT.

The CDR3 loop is CASSLGDYTDTQYF. CDR3 nucleotide sequence: TGTGCCAGCAGCTTAGGGGACTACACAGATACGCAGTATTTT. This sequence joins TRBV7-3 and TRBJ2-3; the match to TRBD2 covers 7 bases. The CDR3 is 14 residues long. Trimming cost V 2 bases and J 2 bases; bases outside gene matches: 1. Germline-derived CDR1 and CDR2 are SGHTA and FQGTGA.

The chain combines TRBV5-5 with TRBJ1-5; 7 nucleotides align to TRBD1. V gave up 3 bases and J gave up 4 bases; unmatched junction bases: 13. Germline V CDR1 and CDR2: SGHKS, YYEKEE (reference sequence). The CDR3 consists of 17 residues. CDR3 protein: CASSSLSTGVGNQPQHF. CDR3 in DNA: TGTGCCAGCAGCTCCCTTTCAACAGGGGTTGGTAATCAGCCCCAGCATTTT.

The chain combines TRBV10-3 with TRBJ2-3, with TRBD2 matching over 8 bases. Germline V gene data show CDR1 as ENHRY and CDR2 as SYGVKD. Trimming took 7 bases from V and 0 from J; bases not matched to a gene: 12. This CDR3 is built from 17 residues. Written as DNA, the CDR3 is TGTGCCATCATGTTGCCGGGAGGGTCCCGGAGCACAGATACGCAGTATTTT. It codes for CAIMLPGGSRSTDTQYF.

This clone was found once. This rearrangement joins TRBV6-6 to TRBJ1-6; 12 nucleotides agree with TRBD1. CDR1 and CDR2 (germline): MNHNY, SVGAGI (reference sequence). The CDR3 has 18 residues. The J segment lost 10 bases and the V segment lost 5 bases, leaving 15 bases of the junction unmatched. The CDR3 DNA sequence: TGTGCCAGCAGTCCCTACTCCGGGACAGGGGGCCTCGGCTCACCCCTCCACTTT. Amino acids: CASSPYSGTGGLGSPLHF.

This sequence joins TRBV5-1 and TRBJ2-3; 7 nucleotides line up with TRBD1. Germline CDR1 SGHRS, CDR2 YFSETQ. The CDR3 loop spans 15 amino acids. The V and J ends lost 0 bases and 4 bases, in that order; junction bases with no gene match: 5. The CDR3 region is CASSLGRQGADTQYF. In DNA, the CDR3 is TGCGCCAGCAGCTTGGGTAGGCAGGGGGCAGATACGCAGTATTTT.

The chain carries TRBV4-1 and TRBJ1-2; maybe TRBD1 (5 bases). CDR3 length equals 16 residues. Germline CDR1 is MGHRA and CDR2 is YSYEKL. V gave up 0 bases and J gave up 4 bases, with 15 bases separating them. The DNA for the CDR3 is TGCGCCAGCAGCCAAGAGGCTCGGTCAGGGATCTATGGCTACACCTTC. This translates into CASSQEARSGIYGYTF.

This clone occurred once. V is TRBV2 and J is TRBJ2-5; tentative D call: TRBD1 (6 bases). CDR3 length: 13 amino acids. From germline, CDR1 is SNHLY and CDR2 FYNNEI. V was clipped by 5 bases and J by 4 bases, with 11 bases between them. The CDR3 loop reads CASSQGLGETQYF. CDR3 sequence (DNA): TGTGCCAGCAGTCAGGGGTTGGGAGAGACCCAGTACTTC.

The chain couples TRBV3-1 (or the pseudogene TRBV3-2) to TRBJ2-7; 7 positions agree with TRBD2. Trimming removed 4 bases from V and 0 bases from J; junction bases left unmatched: 18. Germline V CDR1 and CDR2: LGHDT, YNNKEL (reference sequence). The CDR3 sequence is 19 residues long. CDR3 protein: CASSPSGRLAVPLSYEQYF. The DNA for the CDR3 is TGTGCCAGCAGCCCCAGTGGTCGGCTAGCGGTCCCCCTCTCCTACGAGCAGTACTTC.

CDR3 amino acids: CASSPLGDSEAFF. CDR3 nucleotides: TGTGCCAGCTCCCCCCTGGGGGACAGTGAAGCTTTCTTT. This chain uses TRBV18 with TRBJ1-1; the match to TRBD1 covers 7 bases. V dropped 6 bases and J dropped 7; count of bases not matched to a gene: 8. CDR1 and CDR2 (germline): KGHSH, LQKENI. This CDR3 is 13 amino acids long.

V and J are TRBV10-3 and TRBJ1-2; D is unresolved. Looked up from germline, CDR1 is ENHRY and CDR2 is SYGVKD. The CDR3 has 13 amino acids. V was clipped by 3 bases and J by 5 bases, with 10 bases between them. The CDR3 here is CAISDADIYGYTF. The CDR3 DNA reads as TGTGCCATCAGTGATGCAGACATATATGGCTACACCTTC.

The gene calls are TRBV19 and TRBJ1-2; tentative D call: TRBD1 (5 bases). Germline V gene data show CDR1 as LNHDA and CDR2 as SQIVND (reference sequence). The length of the CDR3 is 14 residues. The germline V and J ends were trimmed by 6 bases and 2 bases, with 13 bases remaining between them. The CDR3 bases are TGTGCCAGTAGCTTTTTACAGGCGAACTATGGCTACACCTTC. This encodes CASSFLQANYGYTF.

J is TRBJ2-2 and V is TRBV7-2; tentative D call: TRBD2 (7 bases). The CDR3 is 16 residues long. V was pared by 4 bases and J by 4 bases, with 16 bases between. From germline, CDR1 is SGHTA and CDR2 FQGNSA. The DNA for the CDR3 is TGTGCCAGCAGCTGGGGGGGGTCAGGGGCCACCGGGGAGCTGTTTTTT. Protein sequence: CASSWGGSGATGELFF.

V is TRBV9 and J is TRBJ2-5; 9 bases align to TRBD2. The V gene end was trimmed by 0 bases and the J gene end by 4 bases; junction bases not matched to a gene: 4. CDR3 length: 15 residues. CDR1 is SGDLS, CDR2 YYNGEE, per germline. CDR3 region: CASSVGLAGRETQYF. The CDR3 DNA reads as TGTGCCAGCAGCGTAGGCCTAGCGGGGAGAGAGACCCAGTACTTC.

V and J are TRBV5-4 and TRBJ2-3; TRBD2 aligns across 7 bases. CDR1 is SGHNT, CDR2 YYREEE, per germline (reference sequence). The V gene end was trimmed by 0 bases and the J gene end by 4 bases; junction bases not matched to a gene: 5. This CDR3 is built from 15 residues. CDR3: CASSLDLAGSDTQYF. The CDR3 bases are TGTGCCAGCAGCTTGGATTTAGCGGGTTCAGATACGCAGTATTTT.

The chain links TRBV7-2 to TRBJ1-2; 7 nucleotides agree with TRBD1. Trimming removed 5 bases from V and 8 bases from J; junction bases left unmatched: 14. CDR1 and CDR2 (germline): SGHTA, FQGNSA. The CDR3 runs 15 residues. Written as DNA, the CDR3 is TGTGCCAGCAGCGTTACAGGGGCCGAGGGTATAGGCTACACCTTC. Protein sequence: CASSVTGAEGIGYTF. The variable domain in full, completed from reference TRBV7-2 and TRBJ1-2, reads GAGVSQSPSNKVTEKGKDVELRCDPISGHTALYWYRQSLGQGLEFLIYFQGNSAPDKSGLPSDRFSAERTGGSVSTLTIQRTQQEDSAVYLCASSVTGAEGIGYTFGSGTRLTVV.